This is a list of T cell receptor beta chains from one sample in a study of cytomegalovirus exposure and HLA in healthy donors. TCRdb's copy holds only in-frame clones and misses some; the assay was immunoSEQ multiplex PCR. This table holds 150,000 to 200,000 clones, 75% to 90% found once. Sequencing was performed on PBMCs. These receptors came from a girl aged 2 to 9 in good health and CMV-seropositive. Both conserved end residues are part of each CDR3. Each record gives: clone size, V gene, J gene, CDR3 protein. Only some rows state a clone size, as once, few, many or a class for expanded clones.

clone size: NA
V gene: TRBV6-4
J gene: TRBJ2-7
CDR3 protein: CASSEQGYEQYF

clone size: NA
V gene: TRBV9
J gene: TRBJ2-1
CDR3 protein: CASSGGDNEQFF

clone size: NA
V gene: TRBV6-5
J gene: TRBJ1-2
CDR3 protein: CASSYSTRVYGYTF

clone size: NA
V gene: TRBV7-8
J gene: TRBJ1-5
CDR3 protein: CASSLGARSNQPQHF

clone size: NA
V gene: TRBV4-1
J gene: TRBJ1-1
CDR3 protein: CASSQGKREWTEAFF

clone size: NA
V gene: TRBV19
J gene: TRBJ1-3
CDR3 protein: CASSILSGNTIYF

clone size: NA
V gene: TRBV15
J gene: TRBJ2-1
CDR3 protein: CATSRSGRTYNEQFF

clone size: NA
V gene: TRBV6-5
J gene: TRBJ2-2
CDR3 protein: CASNQGEHTGELFF

clone size: NA
V gene: TRBV4-1
J gene: TRBJ2-1
CDR3 protein: CASSQLLAGARNEQFF

clone size: NA
V gene: TRBV19
J gene: TRBJ2-7
CDR3 protein: CASSIDHMTGASEQYF

clone size: NA
V gene: TRBV30
J gene: TRBJ2-4
CDR3 protein: CAWRERGMAKNIQYF

clone size: NA
V gene: TRBV30
J gene: TRBJ1-2
CDR3 protein: CAWNVGQGVGYTF

clone size: few
V gene: TRBV19
J gene: TRBJ2-3
CDR3 protein: CASSPLGLVGGTQYF

clone size: NA
V gene: TRBV30
J gene: TRBJ2-2
CDR3 protein: CAWRPKRNTGELFF

clone size: NA
V gene: TRBV9
J gene: TRBJ2-7
CDR3 protein: CASSVAPFTGGSYEQYF

clone size: once
V gene: TRBV19
J gene: TRBJ2-5
CDR3 protein: CASSMGRERGTQYF

clone size: NA
V gene: TRBV10-1
J gene: TRBJ2-7
CDR3 protein: CASSESAGLRPYYEQYF

clone size: NA
V gene: TRBV30
J gene: TRBJ1-3
CDR3 protein: CAFQEDRGAGNTIYF

clone size: NA
V gene: TRBV19
J gene: TRBJ1-4
CDR3 protein: CASSDGEKLFF

clone size: once
V gene: TRBV27
J gene: NA
CDR3 protein: CASSYSSGRVYEQYF

clone size: few
V gene: TRBV6-5
J gene: TRBJ1-1
CDR3 protein: CASSYARGHTEAFF

clone size: once
V gene: TRBV4-1
J gene: TRBJ2-1
CDR3 protein: CASRSTSGRQFF

clone size: NA
V gene: TRBV9
J gene: TRBJ1-2
CDR3 protein: CASSATGIANYGYTF

clone size: NA
V gene: TRBV28
J gene: TRBJ1-1
CDR3 protein: CASSSGQGVFMYTEAFF

clone size: NA
V gene: TRBV30
J gene: TRBJ2-3
CDR3 protein: CAWSNLRTDTQYF

clone size: NA
V gene: TRBV11-2
J gene: TRBJ2-7
CDR3 protein: CASSLEWASTYEQYF

clone size: few
V gene: TRBV19
J gene: TRBJ1-1
CDR3 protein: CASSRGQRNTEAFF

clone size: NA
V gene: TRBV28
J gene: TRBJ2-7
CDR3 protein: CASSFLPATLALEQYF

clone size: few
V gene: TRBV6-1
J gene: TRBJ1-3
CDR3 protein: CASSEWAISSGNTIYF

clone size: NA
V gene: TRBV18
J gene: TRBJ2-7
CDR3 protein: CASSPGTLSSYEQYF

clone size: NA
V gene: TRBV6-1
J gene: TRBJ1-1
CDR3 protein: CASSEIQGFREAFF

clone size: NA
V gene: TRBV27
J gene: TRBJ1-2
CDR3 protein: CASSYSQYYGYTF

clone size: NA
V gene: TRBV28
J gene: TRBJ2-3
CDR3 protein: CASSLQRGHVLTDTQYF

clone size: NA
V gene: TRBV6-1
J gene: TRBJ2-5
CDR3 protein: CASSENHWGDVDEETQYF

clone size: once
V gene: TRBV4-1
J gene: TRBJ2-5
CDR3 protein: CASSPGSGTQETQYF

clone size: NA
V gene: TRBV5-1
J gene: TRBJ1-5
CDR3 protein: CASSPGVASGAQHF

clone size: NA
V gene: TRBV5-1
J gene: TRBJ2-1
CDR3 protein: CASSSGQGVSYNEQFF

clone size: NA
V gene: TRBV5-1
J gene: TRBJ1-1
CDR3 protein: CASSSTGDTEAFF

clone size: once
V gene: TRBV2
J gene: TRBJ2-4
CDR3 protein: CASRGGLAEKNIQYF

clone size: NA
V gene: TRBV4-1
J gene: TRBJ2-1
CDR3 protein: CASSQVEGRGLAYNEQFF

clone size: NA
V gene: TRBV25-1
J gene: TRBJ2-7
CDR3 protein: CASSDPGERGWEQYF